A single sample is the source of the 31 T cell receptor beta chains below, sequenced in a study of T cells after yellow fever vaccination. MiXCR was run by TCRdb on the 5' RACE reads, yielding one entry per CDR3 protein. The table records about 69,000 distinct CDR3 sequences, under 6.5% of them present only once. The source material was CD4+ T cells sorted from PBMCs, sampled approximately 16 days after the first yellow fever vaccination. The receptors were gathered from a man between 18 and 35 years old who received the YFV17D yellow fever vaccine.

This clonotype was recorded many times. CDR3 protein: CASRRDTDTQYF. The CDR3 DNA follows: TGTGCCAGCAGGCGGGACACTGATACGCAGTATTTT. The chain links TRBV12-3 or TRBV12-4 to TRBJ2-3; D may be TRBD1 or TRBD2 (6 bases each). CDR3 length: 12 amino acids. The V and J ends lost 6 bases and 6 bases respectively, with 10 bases between them.

This clonotype was counted ten times or more. The V and J genes are TRBV6-5 and TRBJ2-6, with D possibly matching TRBD1 (6 bases). Per the germline V gene, CDR1 is MNHEY and CDR2 is SVGAGI. The CDR3 totals 16 residues. The V and J ends lost 0 bases and 2 bases respectively, with 8 bases between them. The CDR3 DNA reads as TGTGCCAGCAGTTACTCAGGACAGACTGGGGCCAACGTCCTGACTTTC. This translates into CASSYSGQTGANVLTF.

This clonotype was detected ten times or more. The genes are TRBV24-1 and TRBJ2-1; TRBD1 matches at 9 bases. The CDR3 is made up of 15 amino acids. The J segment lost 7 bases and the V segment lost 3 bases, leaving 6 bases of the junction unmatched. Looked up from germline, CDR1 is KGHDR and CDR2 is SFDVKD. CDR3 sequence (DNA): TGTGCCACCAGTGATCCGGGACAGGGTGAGAATGAGCAGTTCTTC. This gives the protein CATSDPGQGENEQFF.

This clonotype was recorded many times. The V call is TRBV10-3, the J call TRBJ1-2; the D is unclear. The CDR3 totals 10 residues. Trimming left V 6 bases short and J 8 bases short, with 7 bases between. Germline V gene sequence: CDR1 ENHRY, CDR2 SYGVKD. DNA of the CDR3: TGTGCCATCAGGGCGGGAGGCTACACCTTC. Translated, it gives CAIRAGGYTF.

This clonotype was observed at least ten times. V and J are TRBV5-6 and TRBJ2-7; TRBD1 might be the D (5 bases). The CDR3 extends over 10 amino acids. Germline V gene data show CDR1 as SGHDT and CDR2 as YYEEEE. The CDR3 region is CASSWEDRAV. The CDR3 DNA follows: TGTGCCAGCAGCTGGGAAGACAGAGCCGTC.

In this sample, this clonotype turned up many times. The rearrangement joins TRBV12-3 or TRBV12-4 to TRBJ1-2; 11 bases are shared with TRBD1. The CDR3 is 14 residues long. The trim removed 3 bases at V and 6 bases at J, leaving 3 bases unmatched. As DNA, the CDR3 is TGTGCCAGCAGTTTGGGGACAGGGGGTCATGGCTACACCTTC. It specifies CASSLGTGGHGYTF.

Many counts were recorded for this clonotype. The rearrangement uses TRBV5-1 and TRBJ1-5; 9 bases match TRBD1. This CDR3 has 15 amino acids. Germline CDR1 and CDR2: SGHRS and YFSETQ. V lost 5 bases and J lost 0; bases outside the gene matches: 3. The CDR3 here is CASRQGALSNQPQHF. CDR3 nucleotide sequence: TGCGCCAGCAGACAGGGGGCCCTTAGCAATCAGCCCCAGCATTTT.

This clonotype was found many times. This chain connects TRBV6-1 to TRBJ1-2; weak D call: TRBD1 (5 bases). V was pared by 10 bases and J by 8 bases, with 20 bases between. The CDR3 runs to 13 residues. Germline V gene sequence: CDR1 MNHNS, CDR2 SASEGT. The CDR3 protein is CATGAENFGGYTF. The CDR3 nucleotides read TGTGCCACCGGGGCAGAAAATTTCGGCGGCTACACCTTC.

This clonotype was recorded at least ten times. The J gene is TRBJ2-2, the V gene TRBV5-1; D could derive from TRBD1 or TRBD2 (6 bases each). This CDR3 comprises 16 residues. The ends were cut back, 1 base at V and 4 bases at J, with 14 bases in the middle. Looked up from germline, CDR1 is SGHRS and CDR2 is YFSETQ. The CDR3 DNA follows: TGCGCCAGCAGCTTGTGGGGGGCTCCATCCACCGGGGAGCTGTTTTTT. It encodes CASSLWGAPSTGELFF.

This clonotype was counted many times. This chain connects TRBV12-3 or TRBV12-4 to TRBJ2-7; TRBD2 is a possible D gene (7 bases). The ends were cut back, 5 bases at V and 6 bases at J, with 17 bases in the middle. The CDR3 is made up of 14 amino acids. The CDR3, as DNA: TGTGCCAGCAGTCCGGACGGGGGGCGCCTCGAGCAGTACGTC. It translates to CASSPDGGRLEQYV.

This clonotype was seen ten or more times. This chain joins TRBV15 and TRBJ1-1; no clear D gene. Germline CDR1 is LNHNV and CDR2 is YYDKDF (reference sequence). Trimming removed 0 bases at V and 11 bases at J, with 10 bases between. CDR3 size: 12 residues. Here the CDR3 reads CATSRDFLGAFF. Written as DNA, the CDR3 is TGTGCCACCAGCAGAGATTTTTTGGGGGCTTTCTTT.

This clonotype was counted at least ten times. The V and J genes are TRBV7-9 and TRBJ2-1; D possibly uses TRBD1 or TRBD2 (5 bases each). V gave up 5 bases and J gave up 4 bases, with 21 bases separating them. Germline V lookup: CDR1 SEHNR, CDR2 FQNEAQ (reference sequence). CDR3 size: 17 residues. CDR3 DNA sequence: TGTGCCAGCAGCCCATCCTTTCTCGGGGCGAAATACAATGAGCAGTTCTTC. Protein: CASSPSFLGAKYNEQFF.

This clonotype was observed at least ten times. The rearrangement links TRBV5-1 to TRBJ1-4; 7 bases fit TRBD1. From germline, CDR1 is SGHRS and CDR2 YFSETQ. The V and J ends lost 4 bases and 0 bases, in that order; junction bases with no gene match: 9. The CDR3 totals 17 residues. CDR3 residues: CASSEGQLVATNEKLFF. The CDR3, as DNA: TGCGCCAGCAGCGAGGGACAGCTTGTTGCAACTAATGAAAAACTGTTTTTT.

This clonotype showed up many times. The chain recombines TRBV5-1 with TRBJ2-5; 7 bases match TRBD1. This CDR3 has 14 residues. V was pared by 4 bases and J by 2 bases, with 5 bases of the junction left unmatched. Germline values: CDR1 SGHRS, CDR2 YFSETQ. In DNA form, the CDR3 reads TGCGCCAGCAGCCTAGGGACAGTGCAAGAGACCCAGTACTTC. Protein sequence: CASSLGTVQETQYF.

The chain is built from TRBV4-3 and TRBJ2-1; D ambiguous. Germline V gives CDR1 LGHNA, CDR2 YSLEER. The V end was cut by 4 bases, the J end by 7 bases, with 11 bases between. This CDR3 contains 13 residues. As DNA, the CDR3 is TGCGCCAGCAGCCGCAAAGAGAGGAATGAGCAGTTCTTC. It translates to CASSRKERNEQFF.

This rearrangement joins TRBV30 to TRBJ2-7; D uncertain. CDR1 is GTSNPN and CDR2 is SVGIG in the germline V gene (reference sequence). Trimming took off 8 bases at V and 0 bases at J, with 14 bases between the two ends. The CDR3 length is 13 residues. The CDR3 spells CAASRVSSYEQYF. Written as DNA, the CDR3 is TGTGCCGCCAGTCGGGTAAGCTCCTACGAGCAGTACTTC.

This clonotype was counted many times. The rearrangement uses TRBV28 and TRBJ2-7; D is unresolved. Germline assignment: CDR1 MDHEN and CDR2 SYDVKM. This CDR3 is built from 13 residues. V was clipped by 5 bases and J by 3 bases, with 11 bases between them. The CDR3, as DNA: TGTGCCAGCAGTAACGGACGGAACTACGAGCAGTACGTC. This sequence encodes CASSNGRNYEQYV.

This clonotype was counted many times. The CDR3 coding sequence is TGTGCCAGCGAACTAGCGGGGACCAATGAGCAGTTCTTC. Translating gives CASELAGTNEQFF. The J gene is TRBJ2-1, the V gene TRBV5-6; TRBD2 aligns across 10 bases. Trimming removed 7 bases from V and 6 bases from J; junction bases left unmatched: 4. This CDR3 has 13 residues. Germline values: CDR1 SGHDT, CDR2 YYEEEE.

The sample holds many counts of this clonotype. The gene calls are TRBV2 and TRBJ2-5; 12 nucleotides agree with TRBD1. J was trimmed by 5 bases and V by 10 bases; bases with no gene match: 5. CDR1 and CDR2 (germline): SNHLY, FYNNEI. The CDR3 is made up of 13 amino acids. The CDR3 nucleotides read TGTGCCACCGGGGACAGGGGGCGCGAGACCCAGTACTTC. As protein: CATGDRGRETQYF.

This clonotype was seen many times. CDR3 DNA sequence: TGCAGTGCGGAACTGGGGGGGGAGCGGCCCCAGCATTTT. It translates to CSAELGGERPQHF. The genes are TRBV20-1 and TRBJ1-5; a possible D gene is TRBD1 (5 bases). The CDR3 loop spans 13 amino acids. Germline-derived CDR1 and CDR2 are DFQATT and SNEGSKA (reference sequence). Between the trimmed V and J ends, which lost 6 bases and 9 bases, there was a span of 18 bases.

This clonotype has ten or more counts. The junction differs from germline at one of its ends, possibly a read error. The chain couples TRBV4-2 to TRBJ1-1; the D is unclear. The CDR3 consists of 13 residues. CDR1 is LGHNA, CDR2 YNFKEQ, per germline. The CDR3 bases are TGTGCCAGCAGGCAAGACATCACAGATGAAGCTTTCTTT. Translation gives CASRQDITDEAFF.

This clonotype occurred many times. V is TRBV2 and J is TRBJ1-1; TRBD1 might be the D (5 bases). Germline-derived CDR1 and CDR2 are SNHLY and FYNNEI. CDR3 length equals 16 residues. Between the trimmed V and J ends, which lost 11 bases and 3 bases, there was a span of 25 bases. The CDR3 bases are TGTGCCGCACCTTCCCGGGACCAAAAACTTTACACTGAAGCTTTCTTT. This codes for CAAPSRDQKLYTEAFF.

This clonotype was seen many times. This chain joins TRBV7-2 and TRBJ2-4, with 7 bases that match TRBD2. The J segment lost 1 base and the V segment lost 4 bases, leaving 1 base of the junction unmatched. The length of the CDR3 is 14 residues. Germline loops: CDR1 SGHTA, CDR2 FQGNSA. The CDR3: CASSWGGAKNIQYF. CDR3 DNA sequence: TGTGCCAGCAGCTGGGGGGGTGCCAAAAACATTCAGTACTTC.

This clonotype has ten or more counts. The rearrangement joins TRBV12-3 or TRBV12-4 to TRBJ1-3; no clear D. The CDR3 totals 15 residues. With 6 bases removed from V and 0 bases from J, the gap between germline ends came to 12 bases. The CDR3 bases are TGTGCCAGCAGCCGCCCGGTCCCCTCTGGAAACACCATATATTTT. This encodes CASSRPVPSGNTIYF.

This clonotype was seen ten or more times. V and J are TRBV12-3 or TRBV12-4 and TRBJ1-2, with 10 bases aligning to TRBD1. The CDR3 loop spans 14 amino acids. V dropped 5 bases and J dropped 8; count of bases not matched to a gene: 8. CDR3 protein: CASSTTGTGDGYTF. The DNA for the CDR3 is TGTGCCAGCAGTACCACCGGGACAGGGGACGGCTACACCTTC.

The rearrangement links TRBV7-2 to TRBJ1-1; D not certain. Trimming removed 3 bases at V and 2 bases at J, with 7 bases between. Germline V gene sequence: CDR1 SGHTA, CDR2 FQGNSA. This CDR3 has 13 amino acids. The CDR3 DNA follows: TGTGCCAGCAGCTTTTATCAAAACACTGAAGCTTTCTTT. Its translation is CASSFYQNTEAFF.

The table lists this clonotype with many counts. V gene TRBV5-6 combines with J gene TRBJ2-7, with TRBD1 matching over 8 bases. V was clipped by 4 bases and J by 11 bases; unmatched bases: 8. Germline V lookup: CDR1 SGHDT, CDR2 YYEEEE. The CDR3 extends over 12 amino acids. CDR3: CASSLTGGVEYV. Here the CDR3 DNA reads TGTGCCAGCAGCCTCACAGGGGGTGTAGAGTACGTC.

This chain joins TRBV4-3 and TRBJ2-5; 11 positions agree with TRBD2. Germline trimming cut 6 bases from V and 5 bases from J; bases unmatched to any gene: 5. This CDR3 spans 14 amino acids. In germline, CDR1 is LGHNA, CDR2 YSLEER. This chain's CDR3 is CASSSIAGGETQYF. CDR3 in DNA: TGCGCCAGCAGTTCCATAGCGGGGGGGGAGACCCAGTACTTC.

In this sample, this clonotype turned up many times. The rearrangement uses TRBV3-1 and TRBJ1-6, with D possibly TRBD1 on 5 matching bases. The CDR3 is 19 residues long. V lost 4 bases and J lost 0, with 19 bases in between. CDR1 and CDR2 from the germline V gene are LGHDT and YNNKEL (reference sequence). The CDR3 DNA is TGTGCCAGCAGCCCCGGAGGAGATCAGGGAGGCTCCTATAATTCACCCCTCCACTTT. As protein: CASSPGGDQGGSYNSPLHF.

This clonotype was observed at least ten times. V usage is TRBV20-1 and J usage is TRBJ2-7; no clear D. Trimming left V 1 base short and J 2 bases short, with 6 bases between. Germline V gene lookup returns CDR1 DFQATT and CDR2 SNEGSKA (reference sequence). The CDR3 length is 12 residues. The CDR3 nucleotides read TGCAGTGCTAGAGGTCAGCCCTACGAGCAGTACTTC. This gives the protein CSARGQPYEQYF.

There are many counts of this clonotype. The chain combines TRBV7-9 with TRBJ1-4, with TRBD1 matching 11 bases. This CDR3 contains 14 residues. J was trimmed by 8 bases and V by 4 bases; bases with no gene match: 3. The germline V gene has CDR1 SEHNR and CDR2 FQNEAQ (reference sequence). The CDR3 spells CASSYGQGAEKLFF. The CDR3 DNA reads TGTGCCAGCAGCTACGGACAGGGGGCCGAAAAACTGTTTTTT.